This T cell receptor beta chain came from a study of shared clonotypes between healthy human individuals. About the research overall: Aged between 18 and 49, the donors were a couple of women and three men.

This CDR3 has 14 amino acids. Trimming took 2 bases from V and 4 from J, leaving 9 bases between them. CDR1 is MDHEN and CDR2 is SYDVKM in the germline V gene. Positively selected for CCR7, the CD45RO-negative cells used as naive CD8 cells excluded terminally differentiated effector memory CD45RA+ cells. The authors split each subset's genomic DNA evenly across several immunoSEQ plates. Some clones are missing from TCRdb's copy, which holds only in-frame ones; the method was immunoSEQ multiplex PCR. The data contain about 2.1 million clones, over 85% of them singletons. The clonotype was recovered from a young man in good health. Some clones in this sample may be carry-over from other donors' samples. J is TRBJ1-5 and V is TRBV28; no reliable D call. Sequenced: naive CD8+ T cells from PBMCs. CDR3 protein: CASSLRAENQPQHF. The DNA for the CDR3 is TGTGCCAGCAGTTTACGGGCAGAAAATCAGCCCCAGCATTTT.